Listed below are T cell receptor beta chains from one sample, sequenced in a study of blood T cell repertoires in COVID-19. Sequencing used immunoSEQ multiplex PCR; TCRdb keeps in-frame clones, though not all of them. The sample lists a few hundred thousand clones, roughly 75% occurring once. The sequencing input was peripheral blood. Source of these receptors: a woman between 70 and 85 years old with acute or convalescent COVID-19. Each CDR3 is given with its conserved first and last residue. A D gene is named only where the DNA matches it firmly. Rows give clone size only sometimes, using once, few, many, or a class for an expanded clone.

D gene: TRBD1; J gene: TRBJ2-3; clone size: -; V gene: TRBV7-9; CDR3 protein: CASSPGQGGDTQYF; CDR3 DNA: TGTGCCAGCAGCCCAGGACAGGGGGGAGATACGCAGTATTTT
D gene: TRBD1; J gene: TRBJ2-2; clone size: -; V gene: TRBV6-5; CDR3 protein: CATRQGPGELFF; CDR3 DNA: TGTGCCACCCGACAGGGCCCCGGGGAGCTGTTTTTT
D gene: -; J gene: TRBJ2-1; clone size: -; V gene: TRBV7-3; CDR3 protein: CASSLNSNSYNEQFF; CDR3 DNA: TGTGCCAGCAGCTTAAACAGCAACTCCTACAATGAGCAGTTCTTC
D gene: -; J gene: TRBJ2-3; clone size: -; V gene: TRBV9; CDR3 protein: CASSSGGGASTDTQYF; CDR3 DNA: TGTGCCAGCAGCTCAGGAGGGGGGGCTAGCACAGATACGCAGTATTTT
D gene: TRBD2; J gene: TRBJ2-7; clone size: many; V gene: TRBV7-2; CDR3 protein: CASSPPGLAGGGKYF; CDR3 DNA: TGTGCCAGCAGCCCGCCGGGACTAGCGGGGGGTGGGAAGTACTTC
D gene: TRBD1; J gene: TRBJ2-2; clone size: -; V gene: TRBV11-2; CDR3 protein: CASSFPTGGVGTGELFF; CDR3 DNA: TGTGCCAGCAGCTTTCCCACAGGGGGCGTAGGTACCGGGGAGCTGTTTTTT
D gene: -; J gene: TRBJ2-3; clone size: -; V gene: TRBV5-5; CDR3 protein: CASSLRGGSSTDTQYF; CDR3 DNA: TGTGCCAGCAGCTTGAGGGGGGGATCTAGCACAGATACGCAGTATTTT
D gene: -; J gene: TRBJ2-5; clone size: once; V gene: TRBV7-2; CDR3 protein: CASSPDYIGTQYF; CDR3 DNA: TGTGCCAGCAGCCCAGACTACATAGGGACCCAGTACTTC
D gene: -; J gene: TRBJ2-1; clone size: -; V gene: TRBV19; CDR3 protein: CASRREFSYNEQFF; CDR3 DNA: TGTGCCAGTAGGAGAGAGTTCTCCTACAATGAGCAGTTCTTC
D gene: -; J gene: TRBJ1-2; clone size: -; V gene: TRBV6-5; CDR3 protein: CASSPGGNYGYTF; CDR3 DNA: TGTGCCAGCAGCCCCGGCGGAAACTATGGCTACACCTTC
D gene: TRBD1; J gene: TRBJ2-7; clone size: -; V gene: TRBV5-1; CDR3 protein: CASSFTAPGQGPYEQYF; CDR3 DNA: TGCGCCAGCAGCTTTACAGCCCCGGGACAGGGGCCCTACGAGCAGTACTTC
D gene: TRBD1; J gene: TRBJ1-1; clone size: -; V gene: TRBV27; CDR3 protein: CASSSFPQGRAFF; CDR3 DNA: TGTGCCAGCAGTTCTTTCCCACAGGGGAGAGCTTTCTTT
D gene: -; J gene: TRBJ2-5; clone size: -; V gene: TRBV19; CDR3 protein: CASSKWRDEETQYF; CDR3 DNA: TGTGCCAGTAGCAAGTGGCGGGACGAAGAGACCCAGTACTTC
D gene: TRBD1; J gene: TRBJ2-3; clone size: -; V gene: TRBV9; CDR3 protein: CASSGGGARSDTQYF; CDR3 DNA: TGTGCCAGCAGCGGAGGGGGCGCCCGGTCAGATACGCAGTATTTT